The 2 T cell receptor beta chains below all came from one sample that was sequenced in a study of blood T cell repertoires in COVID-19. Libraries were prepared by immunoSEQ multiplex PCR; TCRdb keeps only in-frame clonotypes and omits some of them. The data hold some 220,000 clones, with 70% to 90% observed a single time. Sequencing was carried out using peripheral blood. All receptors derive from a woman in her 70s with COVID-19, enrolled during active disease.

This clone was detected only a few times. CDR3 amino acids: CASSQEVGQGNSPLHF. The CDR3 DNA sequence: TGCGCCAGCAGCCAAGAAGTGGGACAGGGTAATTCACCCCTCCACTTT. This chain connects TRBV4-3 to TRBJ1-6, with 9 bases lining up with TRBD1. CDR3 length: 16 amino acids. Germline lookup yields CDR1 LGHNA and CDR2 YSLEER. After removal of 0 bases from V and 6 bases from J, the junction contained 3 bases not matched to a gene.

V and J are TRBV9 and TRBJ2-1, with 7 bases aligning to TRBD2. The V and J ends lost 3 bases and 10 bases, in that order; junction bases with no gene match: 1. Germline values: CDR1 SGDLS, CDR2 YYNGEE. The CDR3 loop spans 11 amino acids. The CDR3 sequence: CASSGEGEQFF. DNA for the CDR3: TGTGCCAGCAGCGGGGAGGGGGAGCAGTTCTTC.